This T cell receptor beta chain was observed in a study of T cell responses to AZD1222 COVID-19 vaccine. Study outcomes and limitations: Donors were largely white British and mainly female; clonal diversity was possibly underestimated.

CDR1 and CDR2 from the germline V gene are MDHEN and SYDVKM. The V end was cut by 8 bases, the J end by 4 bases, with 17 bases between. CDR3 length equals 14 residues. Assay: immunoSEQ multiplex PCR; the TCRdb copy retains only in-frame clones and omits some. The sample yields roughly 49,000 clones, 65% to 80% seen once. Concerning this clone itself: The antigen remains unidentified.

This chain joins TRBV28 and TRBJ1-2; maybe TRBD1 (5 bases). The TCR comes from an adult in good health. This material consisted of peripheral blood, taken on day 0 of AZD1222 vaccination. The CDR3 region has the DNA TGTGCCAGCTTATCAGGAGGGGAAGCCTATGGCTACACCTTC. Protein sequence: CASLSGGEAYGYTF.